These T cell receptor beta chains were read from a single sample in a study of Graves' ophthalmopathy and Graves' hyperthyroidism. TCRdb reprocessed the multiplex PCR reads with MiXCR, giving one entry per CDR3 protein. There are over a million distinct CDR3 sequences in the sample; 35% to 40% occur only once, and 11% lies in the top ten. Sequencing used peripheral blood or thyroid tissue (not recorded which). The receptors shown here come from an adult man with Graves' hyperthyroidism. Each CDR3 is given without its conserved first and last residue.

J | V | CDR3
TRBJ2-3 | TRBV10-3 | AIMVEGSTDTQY
TRBJ1-3 | TRBV9 | ASSASGLGVPGNTIY
TRBJ1-6 | TRBV4-3 | ASSQSRGSSPLH
TRBJ1-2 | TRBV7-2 | ASSLALGQGVKGYT
TRBJ1-1 | TRBV19 | ASSINRATEAF
TRBJ1-4 | TRBV15 | ATSRDQTFANEKLF
TRBJ1-2 | TRBV9 | ASRSGGPGVNYGYT
TRBJ1-5 | TRBV2 | ASSERQGFVQPQH
TRBJ1-2 | TRBV5-1 | ASSFNRGPDGYT
TRBJ2-7 | TRBV2 | ASSERSGPGNEQY
TRBJ1-5 | TRBV28 | ASSWTEKRQPQH
TRBJ2-5 | TRBV4-2 | ASSQEWQGETQY
TRBJ2-5 | TRBV20-1 | SARHDRGNQETQY
TRBJ2-5 | TRBV12-3/TRBV12-4 | ASSSRAATGGETQY
TRBJ1-3 | TRBV6-6 | ASRSNSGNTIY
TRBJ1-2 | TRBV6-1 | ASASPGDHYGYT
TRBJ1-6 | TRBV7-8 | ASIEGVRSPLH
TRBJ2-5 | TRBV5-1 | ASSHSDHQETQY
TRBJ1-4 | TRBV2 | ASSVGVKNCF
TRBJ2-7 | TRBV6-6 | ASSGQGFYEQY
TRBJ1-4 | TRBV6-5 | ASTAGGTNEKLF
TRBJ2-3 | TRBV14 | ASSQDLRRNTDTQY
TRBJ2-5 | TRBV11-2 | ASSLEPWGYQETQY
TRBJ1-1 | TRBV7-3 | ASSLSGGSMGEAF
TRBJ2-5 | TRBV20-1 | SAVLRGMGETQY